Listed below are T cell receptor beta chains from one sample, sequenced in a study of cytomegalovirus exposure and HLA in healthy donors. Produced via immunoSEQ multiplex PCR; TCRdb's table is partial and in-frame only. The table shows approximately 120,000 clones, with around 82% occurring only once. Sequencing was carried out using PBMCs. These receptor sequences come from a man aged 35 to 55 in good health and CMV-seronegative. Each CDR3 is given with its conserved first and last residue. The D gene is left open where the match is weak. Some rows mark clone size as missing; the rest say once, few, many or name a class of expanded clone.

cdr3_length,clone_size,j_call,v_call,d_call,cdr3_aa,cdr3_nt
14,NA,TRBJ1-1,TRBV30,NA,CACESTGFSGEAFF,TGTGCCTGCGAATCTACAGGGTTTAGCGGGGAAGCTTTCTTT
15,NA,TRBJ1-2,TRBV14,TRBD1,CASSPRDRANYGYTF,TGTGCCAGCAGCCCCCGGGACAGGGCTAACTATGGCTACACCTTC
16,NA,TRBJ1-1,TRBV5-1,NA,CASSLGTAVMNTEAFF,TGCGCCAGCAGCTTGGGGACAGCCGTTATGAACACTGAAGCTTTCTTT
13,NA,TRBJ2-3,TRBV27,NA,CASSARSTDTQYF,TGTGCCAGCAGTGCGCGATCCACAGATACGCAGTATTTT
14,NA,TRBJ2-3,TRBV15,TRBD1,CATSRQGVVDTQYF,TGTGCCACCAGTCGACAGGGAGTAGTAGATACGCAGTATTTT
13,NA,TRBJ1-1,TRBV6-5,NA,CASSPPGGTEAFF,TGTGCCAGTAGCCCACCCGGGGGCACTGAAGCTTTCTTT
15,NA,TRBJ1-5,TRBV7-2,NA,CASSFAGNSNQPQHF,TGTGCCAGCAGCTTCGCAGGGAATAGCAATCAGCCCCAGCATTTT
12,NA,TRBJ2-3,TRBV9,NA,CASSVSLGTQYF,TGTGCCAGCAGCGTATCCCTCGGTACGCAGTATTTT
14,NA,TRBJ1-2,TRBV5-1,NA,CASSSGQKAYGYTF,TGCGCCAGCAGCTCCGGACAGAAAGCGTATGGCTACACCTTC
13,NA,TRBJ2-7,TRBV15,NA,CATSADRLYEQYF,TGTGCCACCAGCGCAGACAGGTTATACGAGCAGTACTTC
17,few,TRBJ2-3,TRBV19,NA,CASSPLLETRRADTQYF,TGTGCCAGTAGCCCACTCCTGGAGACTAGAAGAGCAGATACGCAGTATTTT
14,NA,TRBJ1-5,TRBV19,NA,CASSIEREYQPQHF,TGTGCCAGTAGTATAGAGAGGGAGTATCAGCCCCAGCATTTT
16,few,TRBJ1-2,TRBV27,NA,CASSQDRVGQNYGYTF,TGTGCCAGCAGTCAAGACCGAGTGGGCCAGAATTATGGCTACACCTTC
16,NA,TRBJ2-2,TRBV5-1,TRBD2,CASSLDAGVNTGELFF,TGCGCCAGCAGCTTGGATGCGGGGGTGAACACCGGGGAGCTGTTTTTT
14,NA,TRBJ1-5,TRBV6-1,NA,CASRNLQGRPPQHF,TGTGCCAGCAGAAACCTACAGGGTCGGCCGCCCCAGCATTTT
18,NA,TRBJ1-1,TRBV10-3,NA,CAISSFGTKHTLGTEAFF,TGTGCCATCAGTTCCTTCGGGACTAAGCACACGCTGGGCACTGAAGCTTTCTTT
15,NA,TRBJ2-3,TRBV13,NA,CASSLGASSTDTQYF,TGTGCCAGCAGCTTGGGGGCCTCTAGCACAGATACGCAGTATTTT
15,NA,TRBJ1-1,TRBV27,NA,CASSLFYGGVTEAFF,TGTGCCAGCAGTTTATTCTATGGGGGGGTCACTGAAGCTTTCTTT
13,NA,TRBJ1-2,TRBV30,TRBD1,CAWSRDRPQGYTF,TGTGCCTGGAGTAGGGACAGGCCCCAGGGCTACACCTTC
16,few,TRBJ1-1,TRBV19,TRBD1,CASSPTIGTGNTEAFF,TGTGCCAGTAGTCCCACTATAGGGACAGGGAACACTGAAGCTTTCTTT
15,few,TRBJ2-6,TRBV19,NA,CASSIRLSGANVLTF,TGTGCCAGTAGTATTCGACTCTCTGGGGCCAACGTCCTGACTTTC
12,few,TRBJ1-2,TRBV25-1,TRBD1,CASNRGVGGYTF,TGTGCCAGCAACAGGGGCGTAGGTGGCTACACCTTC
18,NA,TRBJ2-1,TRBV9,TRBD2,CASSSAWEGPSSYNEQFF,TGTGCCAGCAGCTCCGCCTGGGAGGGACCGAGCTCCTACAATGAGCAGTTCTTC
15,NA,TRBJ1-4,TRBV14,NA,CASSQDIAANEKLFF,TGTGCCAGCAGCCAAGATATAGCAGCTAATGAAAAACTGTTTTTT
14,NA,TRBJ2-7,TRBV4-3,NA,CASSQRGGRHEQYF,TGCGCCAGCAGCCAAAGGGGGGGGAGACACGAGCAGTACTTC
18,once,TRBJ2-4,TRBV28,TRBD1,CASSFGGQGRRETNIQYF,TGTGCCAGCAGTTTTGGGGGACAGGGCAGGCGCGAAACAAACATTCAGTACTTC
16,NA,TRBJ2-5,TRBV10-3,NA,CAISESAGIGGEAQYF,TGTGCCATCAGTGAGTCTGCCGGGATTGGCGGGGAGGCCCAGTACTTC
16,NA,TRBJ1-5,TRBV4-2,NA,CASSQDTGQFNQPQHF,TGTGCCAGCAGCCAAGATACCGGACAGTTCAATCAGCCCCAGCATTTT
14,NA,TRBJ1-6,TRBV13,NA,CASSYGVSNSPLHF,TGTGCCAGCAGCTACGGGGTTTCTAATTCACCCCTCCACTTT
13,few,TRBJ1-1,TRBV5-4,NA,CASSLQSNTEAFF,TGTGCCAGCAGCTTGCAATCGAACACTGAAGCTTTCTTT
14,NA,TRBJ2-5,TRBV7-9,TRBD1,CASSLKGAGETQYF,TGTGCCAGCAGCTTAAAGGGGGCCGGGGAGACCCAGTACTTC
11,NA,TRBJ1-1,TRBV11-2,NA,CASSLDNKAFF,TGTGCCAGCAGCTTAGATAACAAAGCTTTCTTT
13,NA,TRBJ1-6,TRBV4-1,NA,CASSPTGDSPLHF,TGCGCCAGCAGCCCGACAGGTGATTCACCCCTCCACTTT
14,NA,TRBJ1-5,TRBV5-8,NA,CASSLLPGYQPQHF,TGTGCCAGCAGCTTGCTCCCGGGATACCAGCCCCAGCATTTT
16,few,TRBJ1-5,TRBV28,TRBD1,CASGLTDRVGNQPQHF,TGTGCCAGCGGTCTTACGGACAGGGTAGGCAATCAGCCCCAGCATTTT
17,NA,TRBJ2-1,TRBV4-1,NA,CASSHSPGDSSYNEQFF,TGCGCCAGCAGCCATTCTCCGGGGGATAGCTCCTACAATGAGCAGTTCTTC
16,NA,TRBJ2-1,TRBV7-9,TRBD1,CASSLYGTGVINEQFF,TGTGCCAGCAGCTTATACGGGACAGGAGTTATCAATGAGCAGTTCTTC
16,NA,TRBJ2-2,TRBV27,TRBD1,CASSLSGQGNTGELFF,TGTGCCAGCAGTTTATCGGGACAGGGGAACACCGGGGAGCTGTTTTTT
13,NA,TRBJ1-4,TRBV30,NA,CAWSGGWSEKLFF,TGTGCCTGGAGCGGGGGGTGGAGTGAAAAACTGTTTTTT
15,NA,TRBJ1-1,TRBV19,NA,CASKRGSGVNTEAFF,TGTGCCAGTAAACGTGGGTCCGGAGTGAACACTGAAGCTTTCTTT
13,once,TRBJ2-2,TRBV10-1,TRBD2,CAPGGMYTGELFF,TGCGCCCCGGGGGGGATGTACACCGGGGAGCTGTTTTTT
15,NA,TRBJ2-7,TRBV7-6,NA,CASSQIEGGPYEQYF,TGTGCCAGCAGCCAGATTGAGGGGGGGCCTTACGAGCAGTACTTC
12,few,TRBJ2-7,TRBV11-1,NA,CASSSSSYEQYF,TGTGCCAGCAGCTCGTCCTCCTACGAGCAGTACTTC
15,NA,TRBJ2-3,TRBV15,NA,CATSRVIDTEDTQYF,TGTGCCACCAGCAGAGTCATCGACACAGAGGATACGCAGTATTTT
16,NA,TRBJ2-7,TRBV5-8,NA,CASSLVGTAGSYEQYF,TGTGCCAGCAGCTTGGTCGGGACAGCGGGCTCCTACGAGCAGTACTTC
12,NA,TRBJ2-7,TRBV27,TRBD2,CASKLGEGRQYF,TGTGCCAGCAAGCTAGGGGAGGGACGGCAGTACTTC
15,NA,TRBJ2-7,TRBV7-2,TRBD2,CASSLGLAGGYEQYF,TGTGCCAGCAGCCTAGGACTAGCGGGGGGCTACGAGCAGTACTTC
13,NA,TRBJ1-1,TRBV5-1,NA,CASTRGGLTEAFF,TGCGCCAGCACTAGGGGCGGTTTGACTGAAGCTTTCTTT
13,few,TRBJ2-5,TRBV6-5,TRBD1,CASSKTGEETQYF,TGTGCCAGCAGCAAAACAGGGGAAGAGACCCAGTACTTC
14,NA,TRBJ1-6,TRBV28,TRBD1,CASTLQGASLPLHF,TGTGCCAGCACCCTACAGGGGGCGTCTCTTCCCCTCCACTTT